This TCR beta chain is drawn from a study of shared clonotypes between healthy human individuals. Study outcomes and limitations: What naive subsets generally showed was a larger estimated richness than memory subsets showed.

TCRdb keeps only in-frame clones here, not all; method: immunoSEQ multiplex PCR. Among around 1.1 million clones listed, 60% to 85% were seen once. Note on this clone: What it binds is not known.

Material for sequencing was memory CD4+ T cells from PBMCs. Subset specified: CD45RA-negative fraction. The sequence was obtained from a man aged 18 to 35 in good health. Some clones in this sample may be carry-over from other donors' samples.

CDR3 in DNA: TGTGCCAGCAGGGCTCCGGGACAGGGGGGCGAGCAGTACTTC. Translating gives CASRAPGQGGEQYF. The genes are TRBV6-1 and TRBJ2-7, with TRBD1 identical over 11 bases. Looked up from germline, CDR1 is MNHNS and CDR2 is SASEGT. Trimming cost V 6 bases and J 6 bases; bases outside gene matches: 7. This CDR3 contains 14 residues.